A selection of T cell receptor beta chains follows, all from one sample in a study of blood T cell repertoires in COVID-19. Data came from immunoSEQ multiplex PCR; TCRdb stores just in-frame clones and leaves some out. The sample consists of under 400,000 clones, 90% of them appearing once. Sequencing used peripheral blood. Receptor source: a man aged 18 to 30 with active or convalescent COVID-19. Both conserved end residues are part of each CDR3. The order of the fields is clone size, D gene, J gene, V gene, CDR3 protein, CDR3 DNA. D genes are given only for firm matches. Rows give clone size only sometimes, using once, few, many, or a class for an expanded clone.

>-|-|TRBJ2-1|TRBV11-2
CASSLDQGHRPYNEQFF
TGTGCCAGCAGCTTAGATCAGGGTCATCGGCCCTACAATGAGCAGTTCTTC
>-|TRBD2|TRBJ2-1|TRBV7-3
CASSPRVAGRNEQFF
TGTGCCAGCAGCCCAAGGGTAGCGGGGCGGAATGAGCAGTTCTTC
>-|TRBD2|TRBJ2-2|TRBV5-5
CASSLSSRGSSTGELFF
TGTGCCAGCAGCTTATCGTCTCGCGGGAGTTCTACCGGGGAGCTGTTTTTT
>few|-|TRBJ2-2|TRBV9
CASSEGRGWDTGELFF
TGTGCCAGCAGCGAGGGAAGGGGTTGGGACACCGGGGAGCTGTTTTTT
>-|-|TRBJ2-1|TRBV29-1
CSVEDSSSYNEQFF
TGCAGCGTTGAGGACTCCAGCTCCTACAATGAGCAGTTCTTC
>-|-|TRBJ1-5|TRBV4-1
CASSQTGSNQPQHF
TGCGCCAGCAGCCAGACAGGCAGTAATCAGCCCCAGCATTTT
>-|TRBD2|TRBJ2-7|TRBV4-2
CASSPTSGGAPFSYEQYF
TGTGCCAGCAGTCCTACTAGCGGGGGCGCCCCCTTCTCCTACGAGCAGTACTTC
>-|-|TRBJ1-5|TRBV24-1
CATQGFSNQPQHF
TGTGCCACCCAGGGCTTTAGCAATCAGCCCCAGCATTTT
>once|TRBD1|TRBJ1-6|TRBV28
CASSLPGQGNSPLHF
TGTGCCAGCAGTTTACCCGGACAGGGTAATTCACCCCTCCACTTT
>once|TRBD1|TRBJ1-2|TRBV11-2
CASSSGQLLNYGYTF
TGTGCCAGCAGCTCGGGACAGTTACTTAACTATGGCTACACCTTC
>-|-|TRBJ1-2|TRBV4-2
CASSQDTTEFYGYTF
TGTGCCAGCAGCCAAGACACGACAGAATTTTATGGCTACACCTTC
>-|-|TRBJ1-1|TRBV29-1
CSTVSGVTEAFF
TGCAGCACGGTCTCCGGGGTCACTGAAGCTTTCTTT
>-|-|TRBJ2-2|TRBV12-3/TRBV12-4
CASSEATGELFF
TGTGCCAGCAGTGAAGCCACCGGGGAGCTGTTTTTT
>-|-|TRBJ1-6|TRBV4-3
CASSQGRGRNSPLHF
TGCGCCAGCAGCCAAGGCAGGGGCCGTAATTCACCCCTCCACTTT
>-|TRBD1|TRBJ2-1|TRBV29-1
CSVEGTGTSRVLYNEQFF
TGCAGCGTTGAAGGGACAGGAACCAGCCGGGTCTTGTACAATGAGCAGTTCTTC
>-|TRBD2|TRBJ2-3|TRBV20-1
CSASLLGGRTDTQYF
TGCAGTGCTAGTCTCCTTGGCGGGAGGACAGATACGCAGTATTTT
>-|TRBD1|TRBJ1-6|TRBV6-1
CASSSGGYGSPLHF
TGTGCCAGCAGTTCAGGGGGATATGGTTCACCCCTCCACTTT
>-|TRBD2|TRBJ2-1|TRBV2
CAILAGATSNEQFF
TGTGCCATTTTAGCGGGAGCCACCTCAAATGAGCAGTTCTTC
>-|-|TRBJ1-1|TRBV11-3
CASSLHGGTEAFF
TGTGCCAGCAGCTTACATGGGGGGACTGAAGCTTTCTTT
>-|-|TRBJ1-1|TRBV2
CASKGTMNTEAFF
TGTGCCAGCAAGGGGACAATGAACACTGAAGCTTTCTTT
>once|TRBD1|TRBJ2-1|TRBV3-1/TRBV3-2
CASSPRTGTGAIRKQFF
TGTGCCAGCAGCCCGCGAACCGGGACAGGGGCCATAAGGAAGCAGTTCTTC
>-|TRBD2|TRBJ2-5|TRBV7-2
CASSLSVAGPQETQYF
TGTGCCAGCAGCCTATCGGTAGCGGGGCCTCAAGAGACCCAGTACTTC